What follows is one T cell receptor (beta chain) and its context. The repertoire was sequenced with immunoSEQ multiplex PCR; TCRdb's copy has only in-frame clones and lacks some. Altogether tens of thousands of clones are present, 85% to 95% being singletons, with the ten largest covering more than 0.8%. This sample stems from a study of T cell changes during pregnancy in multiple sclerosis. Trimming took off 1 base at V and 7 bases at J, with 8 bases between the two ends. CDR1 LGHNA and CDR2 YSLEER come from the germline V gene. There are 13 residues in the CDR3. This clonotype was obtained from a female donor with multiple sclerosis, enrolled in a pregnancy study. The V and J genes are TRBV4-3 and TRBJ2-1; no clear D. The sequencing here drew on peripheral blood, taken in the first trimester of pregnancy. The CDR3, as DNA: TGCGCCAGCAGCCAAGGTTTACTAAATGAGCAGTTCTTC. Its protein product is CASSQGLLNEQFF.